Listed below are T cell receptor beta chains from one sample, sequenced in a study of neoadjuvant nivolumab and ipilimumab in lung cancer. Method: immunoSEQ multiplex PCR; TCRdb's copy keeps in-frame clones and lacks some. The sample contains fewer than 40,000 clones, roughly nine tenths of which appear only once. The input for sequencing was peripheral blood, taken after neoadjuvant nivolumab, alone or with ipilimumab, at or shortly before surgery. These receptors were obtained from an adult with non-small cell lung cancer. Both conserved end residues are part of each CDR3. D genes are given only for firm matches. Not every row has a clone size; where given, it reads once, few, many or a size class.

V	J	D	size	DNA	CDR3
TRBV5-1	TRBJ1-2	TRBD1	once	TGCGCCAGCAGCTTGGAACCCGGGACAGGGGTAATAAATGGCTACACCTTC	CASSLEPGTGVINGYTF
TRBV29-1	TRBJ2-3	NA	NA	TGCAGCGTTGGACTTACGCATAGCACAGATACGCAGTATTTT	CSVGLTHSTDTQYF
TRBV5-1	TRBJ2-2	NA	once	TGCGCCAGCAGCCCTCTCGACTGGACAAATACCGGGGAGCTGTTTTTT	CASSPLDWTNTGELFF
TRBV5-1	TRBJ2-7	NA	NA	TGCGCCAGCAGCGGGGCAGTTTCCTACGAGCAGTACTTC	CASSGAVSYEQYF
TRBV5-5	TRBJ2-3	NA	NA	TGTGCCAGCATTTTCAGCACAGATACGCAGTATTTT	CASIFSTDTQYF
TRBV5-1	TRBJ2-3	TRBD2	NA	TGCGCCAGCAGCTTGGATGGAGGGAGGGCGACAGATACGCAGTATTTT	CASSLDGGRATDTQYF
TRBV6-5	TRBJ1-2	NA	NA	TGTGCCAGCAGCACCGAGTGGGACTATGGCTACACCTTC	CASSTEWDYGYTF
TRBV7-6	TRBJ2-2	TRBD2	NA	TGTGCCAGGGCTAGCGGGGCCGGGGAGCTGTTTTTT	CARASGAGELFF
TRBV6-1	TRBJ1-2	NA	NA	TGTGCCAGCAGTGGAGACAGTAAAGGTCGGGGCTACACCTTC	CASSGDSKGRGYTF
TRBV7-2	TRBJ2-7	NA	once	TGTGCCAGCAGCCTTGGACCCGGAGGGTACGAGCAGTACTTC	CASSLGPGGYEQYF
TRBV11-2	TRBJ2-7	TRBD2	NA	TGTGCCAGCAGCCAAGCGCGCGGGAGCCGCTACGAGCAGTACTTC	CASSQARGSRYEQYF
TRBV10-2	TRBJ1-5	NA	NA	TGCGCCAGCAGCGATGGGGGGGGCTGGGGTCAGCCCCAGCATTTT	CASSDGGGWGQPQHF
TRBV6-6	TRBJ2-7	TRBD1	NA	TGTGCCAGCAGTCACCTTTCCCGGACAGGTGTCTACGAGCAGTACTTC	CASSHLSRTGVYEQYF
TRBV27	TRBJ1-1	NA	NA	TGTGCCAGCAGTTCGACCGGGGGGATTACTGAAGCTTTCTTT	CASSSTGGITEAFF
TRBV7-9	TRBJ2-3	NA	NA	TGTGCCAGCAGCCTAGCGAGCACAGATACGCAGTATTTT	CASSLASTDTQYF
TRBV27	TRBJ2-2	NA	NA	TGTGCCAGCAGTTTATGGGGCGGTACGGACACCGGGGAGCTGTTTTTT	CASSLWGGTDTGELFF
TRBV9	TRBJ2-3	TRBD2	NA	TGTGCCAGCAGCGTAGGTAACGGGAGGGCAGATACGCAGTATTTT	CASSVGNGRADTQYF
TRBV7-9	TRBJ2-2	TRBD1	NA	TGTGCCAGCAGCGTGGGACAGGGGGCTAACACCGGGGAGCTGTTTTTT	CASSVGQGANTGELFF
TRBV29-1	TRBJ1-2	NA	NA	TGCAGCGTTGAAGATCCCCCTTGGCGGAGCTATGGCTACACCTTC	CSVEDPPWRSYGYTF
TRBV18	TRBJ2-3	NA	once	TGTGCCAGCTCACCAGGGGCCGGGGATACGCAGTATTTT	CASSPGAGDTQYF
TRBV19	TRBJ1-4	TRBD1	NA	TGTGCCAGTAGTACAATCACCGGGACAGGGAATGAAAAACTGTTTTTT	CASSTITGTGNEKLFF
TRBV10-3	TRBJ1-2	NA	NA	TGTGCCATCAGGTGGGGTTCCTATGGCTACACCTTC	CAIRWGSYGYTF
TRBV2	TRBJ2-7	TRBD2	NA	TGTGCCAGCAGTGGTCGGGTTACTAGCGGGAGCATCTACGAGCAGTACTTC	CASSGRVTSGSIYEQYF
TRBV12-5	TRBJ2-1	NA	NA	TGTGCTAGTGGTTTTGGGGACACGTACAATGAGCAGTTCTTC	CASGFGDTYNEQFF
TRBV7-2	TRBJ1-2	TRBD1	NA	TGTGCCAGCAGCTTAGGCGGGACAGGGATCTATGGCTACACCTTC	CASSLGGTGIYGYTF
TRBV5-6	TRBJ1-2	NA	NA	TGTGCCAGCAGCTTTGATTGGACTGACAATGGCTACACCTTC	CASSFDWTDNGYTF
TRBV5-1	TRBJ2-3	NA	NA	TGCGCCAGCAGCTTGGCCAATGGGCAGGGGTACACAGATACGCAGTATTTT	CASSLANGQGYTDTQYF
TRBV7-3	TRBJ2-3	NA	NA	TGTGCCAGCAGCTTAATGGGCACAGATACGCAGTATTTT	CASSLMGTDTQYF
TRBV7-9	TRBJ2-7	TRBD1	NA	TGTGCCAGCAGCTTGGACAGGGTGAGCTCCTACGAGCAGTACTTC	CASSLDRVSSYEQYF
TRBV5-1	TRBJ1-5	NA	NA	TGCGCCAGCAGCTCGGACGGGGCCGGCGGTCAGCCCCAGCATTTT	CASSSDGAGGQPQHF
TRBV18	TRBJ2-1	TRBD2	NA	TGTGCCAGCTCACAGACTAGCGGGAGTGCCTATGAGCAGTTCTTC	CASSQTSGSAYEQFF
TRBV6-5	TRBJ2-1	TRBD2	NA	TGTGCCAGCAGTTTGGGGACTAGCGGGAATGAGCAGTTCTTC	CASSLGTSGNEQFF
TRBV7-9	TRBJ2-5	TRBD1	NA	TGTGCCAGCAGCGACAGGGGCGTGGAGACCCAGTACTTC	CASSDRGVETQYF
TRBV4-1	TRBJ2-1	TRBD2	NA	TGCGCCAGCAGCCAAGATAAAAGCGGGAGGACGAGCTCCTACAATGAGCAGTTCTTC	CASSQDKSGRTSSYNEQFF
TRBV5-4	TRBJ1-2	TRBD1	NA	TGTGCCAGCAGCCCGAGGACAGGGGGCAACTATGGCTACACCTTC	CASSPRTGGNYGYTF
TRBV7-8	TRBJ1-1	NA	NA	TGTGCCAGCAGCTTACGCAGGGATGAAGCTTTCTTT	CASSLRRDEAFF
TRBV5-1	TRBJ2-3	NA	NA	TGCGCCAGCAGCATCCCCACAGATACGCAGTATTTT	CASSIPTDTQYF
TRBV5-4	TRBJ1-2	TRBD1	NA	TGTGCCAGCCGCCCAAGAGGGGCGCAGGGGGACGGCTACACCTTC	CASRPRGAQGDGYTF
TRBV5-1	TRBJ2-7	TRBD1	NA	TGCGCCAGCAGCGCCGGACAGGGGGCGTACGAGCAGTACTTC	CASSAGQGAYEQYF
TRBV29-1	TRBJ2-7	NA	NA	TGCAGCGTTTCTGGAGGGAGAGTAAGAGAGCAGTACTTC	CSVSGGRVREQYF
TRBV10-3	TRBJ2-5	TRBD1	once	TGTGCCATCAGTGGGGAAAGGGGGCAGCAAGAGACCCAGTACTTC	CAISGERGQQETQYF
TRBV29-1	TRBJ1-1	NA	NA	TGCAGCGTTGGTTCGAGGCAGCTGAACACTGAAGCTTTCTTT	CSVGSRQLNTEAFF
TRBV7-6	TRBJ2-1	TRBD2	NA	TGTGCCAGCAGCTTAGCGATTCGGGAGGGCGGGAGGTTGGTTGAGCAGTTCTTC	CASSLAIREGGRLVEQFF
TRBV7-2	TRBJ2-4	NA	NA	TGTGCCAGCAGCTTAGGTAGTAGGGCAGCGTTAGCCAAAAACATTCAGTACTTC	CASSLGSRAALAKNIQYF
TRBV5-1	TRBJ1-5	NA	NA	TGCGCCAGCAGCTTGGACGGTAGCCAGCCCCAGCATTTT	CASSLDGSQPQHF
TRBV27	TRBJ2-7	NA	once	TGTGCCAGCAGTGTGGGACACCTCTCCTACGAGCAGTACTTC	CASSVGHLSYEQYF
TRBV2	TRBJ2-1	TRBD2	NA	TGTGCCAGCAGTGCGGGGACTAGCGGGAGGGCCAGCCACAATGAGCAGTTCTTC	CASSAGTSGRASHNEQFF
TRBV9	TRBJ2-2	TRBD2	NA	TGTGCCAGCAGCGTTCCTAGCGGGAGAATCAACACCGGGGAGCTGTTTTTT	CASSVPSGRINTGELFF
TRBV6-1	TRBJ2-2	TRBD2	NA	TGTGCCAGCAGTGCCTTAGCTAGCGGAACCGGGGAGCTGTTTTTT	CASSALASGTGELFF
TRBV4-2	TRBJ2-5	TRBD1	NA	TGTGCCAGCAGCCCCCGGGACAGCTTGAAAGAGACCCAGTACTTC	CASSPRDSLKETQYF
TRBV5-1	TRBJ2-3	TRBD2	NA	TGCGCCAGCAGGGGACTAGCGGGAAGCACAGATACGCAGTATTTT	CASRGLAGSTDTQYF
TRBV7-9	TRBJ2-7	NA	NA	TGTGCCAGCAGCTCCCCGGGACGTCACTACGAGCAGTACTTC	CASSSPGRHYEQYF
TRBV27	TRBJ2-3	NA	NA	TGTGCCAGCTTTTTCGGGGATACGCAGTATTTT	CASFFGDTQYF
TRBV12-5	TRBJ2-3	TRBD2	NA	TGTGCTAGTGGTTTGGAGGGGGCTAGCGGGAGAAGTGCCACAGATACGCAGTATTTT	CASGLEGASGRSATDTQYF
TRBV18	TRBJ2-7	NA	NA	TGTGCCAGCTCACCGTTTTGGGGGTCTGACGAGCAGTACTTC	CASSPFWGSDEQYF
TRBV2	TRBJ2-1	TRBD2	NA	TGTGCCAGCAGTGGGAAGCATAGCGGGAGGGCAGAGAATGAGCAGTTCTTC	CASSGKHSGRAENEQFF
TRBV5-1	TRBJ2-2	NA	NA	TGCGCCAGCAGCTTGGAAGGGGGAGAGACCGGGGAGCTGTTTTTT	CASSLEGGETGELFF